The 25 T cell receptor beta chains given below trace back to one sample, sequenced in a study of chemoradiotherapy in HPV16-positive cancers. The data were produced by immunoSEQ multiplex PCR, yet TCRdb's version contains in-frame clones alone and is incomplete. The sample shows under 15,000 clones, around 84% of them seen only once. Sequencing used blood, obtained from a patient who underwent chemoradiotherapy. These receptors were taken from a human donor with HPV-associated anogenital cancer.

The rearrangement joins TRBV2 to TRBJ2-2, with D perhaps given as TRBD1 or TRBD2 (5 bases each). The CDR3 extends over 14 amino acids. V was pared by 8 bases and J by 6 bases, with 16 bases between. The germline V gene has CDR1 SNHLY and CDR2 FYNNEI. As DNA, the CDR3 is TGTGCCAGCGAGCTCTCAGAGGGACCCGGGGAGCTGTTTTTT. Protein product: CASELSEGPGELFF.

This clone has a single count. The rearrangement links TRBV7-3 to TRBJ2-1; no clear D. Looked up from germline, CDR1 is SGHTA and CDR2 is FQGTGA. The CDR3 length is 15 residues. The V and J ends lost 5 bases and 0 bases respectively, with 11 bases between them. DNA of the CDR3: TGTGCCAGCAGCCCCCACTCCCGCTCCTACAATGAGCAGTTCTTC. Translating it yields CASSPHSRSYNEQFF. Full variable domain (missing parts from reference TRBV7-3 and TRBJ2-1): GAGVSQTPSNKVTEKGKYVELRCDPISGHTALYWYRQSLGQGPEFLIYFQGTGAADDSGLPNDRFFAVRPEGSVSTLKIQRTERGDSAVYLCASSPHSRSYNEQFFGPGTRLTVL.

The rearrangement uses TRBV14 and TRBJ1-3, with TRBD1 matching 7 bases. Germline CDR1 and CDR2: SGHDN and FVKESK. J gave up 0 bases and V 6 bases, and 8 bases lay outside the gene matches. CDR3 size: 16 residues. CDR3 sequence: CASRPRDSVSGNTIYF. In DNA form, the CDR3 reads TGTGCCAGCAGGCCGCGGGACAGCGTCTCTGGAAACACCATATATTTT.

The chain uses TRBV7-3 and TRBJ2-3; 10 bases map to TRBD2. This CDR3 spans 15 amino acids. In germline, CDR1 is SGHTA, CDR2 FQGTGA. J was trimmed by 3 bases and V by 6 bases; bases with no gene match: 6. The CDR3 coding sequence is TGTGCCAGCAGTTATACTAGCGGGGAAACAGATACGCAGTATTTT. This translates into CASSYTSGETDTQYF. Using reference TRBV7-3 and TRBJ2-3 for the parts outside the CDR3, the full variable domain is GAGVSQTPSNKVTEKGKYVELRCDPISGHTALYWYRQSLGQGPEFLIYFQGTGAADDSGLPNDRFFAVRPEGSVSTLKIQRTERGDSAVYLCASSYTSGETDTQYFGPGTRLTVL.

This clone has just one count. Here the CDR3 reads CASSVATGGTSGGSRDNEQFF. The CDR3 region has the DNA TGTGCCAGCAGCGTAGCTACGGGAGGGACAAGCGGGGGGTCTAGGGACAATGAGCAGTTCTTC. V and J are TRBV9 and TRBJ2-1, with TRBD2 matching 9 bases. Germline V lookup: CDR1 SGDLS, CDR2 YYNGEE. With V trimmed by 0 bases and J by 5 bases, 21 bases remained unmatched. The CDR3 runs 21 residues.

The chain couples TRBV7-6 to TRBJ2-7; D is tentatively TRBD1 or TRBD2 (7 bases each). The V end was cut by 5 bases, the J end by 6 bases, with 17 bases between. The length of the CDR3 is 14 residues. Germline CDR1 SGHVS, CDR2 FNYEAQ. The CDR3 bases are TGTGCCAGCAGCCCGAAGACAGGGAGGGTCGAGCAGTACTTC. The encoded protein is CASSPKTGRVEQYF.

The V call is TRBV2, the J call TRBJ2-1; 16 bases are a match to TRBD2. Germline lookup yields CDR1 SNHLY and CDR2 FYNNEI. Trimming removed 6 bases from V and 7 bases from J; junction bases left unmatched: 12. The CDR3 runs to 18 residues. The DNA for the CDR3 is TGTGCCAGCAGGACGGGACTAGCGGGGGGGGGTTTTGTGAATGAGCAGTTCTTC. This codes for CASRTGLAGGGFVNEQFF. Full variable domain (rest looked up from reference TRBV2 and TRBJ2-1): EPEVTQTPSHQVTQMGQEVILRCVPISNHLYFYWYRQILGQKVEFLVSFYNNEISEKSEIFDDQFSVERPDGSNFTLKIRSTKLEDSAMYFCASRTGLAGGGFVNEQFFGPGTRLTVL.

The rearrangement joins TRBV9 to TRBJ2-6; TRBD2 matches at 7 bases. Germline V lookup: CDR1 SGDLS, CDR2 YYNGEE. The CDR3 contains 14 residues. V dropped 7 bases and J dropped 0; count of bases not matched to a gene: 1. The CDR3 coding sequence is TGTGCCAGCCGGGGGGTCTCTGGGGCCAACGTCCTGACTTTC. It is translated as CASRGVSGANVLTF.

The CDR3 region is CASSLTQGPLVYEQYF. In DNA form, the CDR3 reads TGTGCCAGCAGCTTAACGCAGGGACCCCTCGTCTACGAGCAGTACTTC. V is TRBV7-9 and J is TRBJ2-7, with D possibly called TRBD1 or TRBD2 (5 bases each). Germline values: CDR1 SEHNR, CDR2 FQNEAQ (reference sequence). Trimming pared 2 bases from V and 3 bases from J, leaving 17 bases between. The CDR3 is made up of 16 amino acids.

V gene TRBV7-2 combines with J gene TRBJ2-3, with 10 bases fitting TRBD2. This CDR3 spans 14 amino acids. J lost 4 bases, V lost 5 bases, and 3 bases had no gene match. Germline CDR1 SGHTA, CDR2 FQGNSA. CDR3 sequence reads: CASSPGTSADTQYF. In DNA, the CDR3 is TGTGCCAGCAGCCCCGGGACTAGCGCAGATACGCAGTATTTT.

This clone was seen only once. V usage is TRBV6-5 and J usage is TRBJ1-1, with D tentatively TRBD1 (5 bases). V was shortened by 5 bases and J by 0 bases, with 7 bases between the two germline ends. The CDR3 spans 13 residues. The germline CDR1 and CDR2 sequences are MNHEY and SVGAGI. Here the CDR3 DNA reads TGTGCCAGCAGTCCGGGGGTGAACACTGAAGCTTTCTTT. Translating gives CASSPGVNTEAFF.

CDR3 residues: CASSGDRRNTEAFF. In DNA, the CDR3 is TGTGCCAGCAGTGGGGACAGGAGGAACACTGAAGCTTTCTTT. The V gene is TRBV28, the J gene TRBJ1-1, with 8 bases fitting TRBD1. V was clipped by 5 bases and J by 1 base; unmatched bases: 3. In germline, CDR1 is MDHEN, CDR2 SYDVKM. The CDR3 has 14 amino acids.

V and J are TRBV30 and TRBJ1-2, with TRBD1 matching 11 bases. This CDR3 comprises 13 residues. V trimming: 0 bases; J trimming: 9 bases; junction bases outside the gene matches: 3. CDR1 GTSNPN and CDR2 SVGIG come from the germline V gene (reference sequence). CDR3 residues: CAWSVRDRGSYTF. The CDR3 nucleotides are TGTGCCTGGAGTGTACGGGACAGGGGGAGCTACACCTTC.

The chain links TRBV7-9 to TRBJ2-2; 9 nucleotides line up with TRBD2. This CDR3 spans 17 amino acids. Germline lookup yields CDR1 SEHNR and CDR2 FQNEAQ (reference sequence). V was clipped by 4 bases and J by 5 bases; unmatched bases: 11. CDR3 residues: CASSSPRRGGRTGELFF. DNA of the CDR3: TGTGCCAGCAGCTCCCCCCGGCGGGGGGGCCGAACCGGGGAGCTGTTTTTT.

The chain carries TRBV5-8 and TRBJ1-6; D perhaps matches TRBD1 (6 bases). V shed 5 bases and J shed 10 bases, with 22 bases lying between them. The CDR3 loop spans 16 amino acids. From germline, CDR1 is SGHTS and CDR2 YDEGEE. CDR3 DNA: TGTGCCAGCAGTCATAGCATGTTGCCCAGGGGATCACCCCTCCACTTT. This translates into CASSHSMLPRGSPLHF.

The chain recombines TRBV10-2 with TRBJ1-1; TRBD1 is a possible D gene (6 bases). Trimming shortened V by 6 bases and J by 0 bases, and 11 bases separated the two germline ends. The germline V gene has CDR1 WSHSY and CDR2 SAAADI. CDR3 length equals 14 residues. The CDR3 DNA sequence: TGCGCCAGCAGGGGACAAGGGGTGAACACTGAAGCTTTCTTT. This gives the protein CASRGQGVNTEAFF.

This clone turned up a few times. As DNA, the CDR3 is TGTGCCAGCAGTGCGCTCGCAGTTTGGGGCGAGCAGTACGTC. Protein product: CASSALAVWGEQYV. This chain links TRBV2 with TRBJ2-7, with D unclear. V lost 4 bases and J lost 6, with 16 bases in between. This CDR3 has 14 residues. Per germline, CDR1 SNHLY and CDR2 FYNNEI.

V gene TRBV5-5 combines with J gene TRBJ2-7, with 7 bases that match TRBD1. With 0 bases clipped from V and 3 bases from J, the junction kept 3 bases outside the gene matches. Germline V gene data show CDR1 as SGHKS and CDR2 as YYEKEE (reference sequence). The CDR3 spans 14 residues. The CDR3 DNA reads TGTGCCAGCAGCTTGGATGACAGGGTCTACGAGCAGTACTTC. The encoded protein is CASSLDDRVYEQYF.

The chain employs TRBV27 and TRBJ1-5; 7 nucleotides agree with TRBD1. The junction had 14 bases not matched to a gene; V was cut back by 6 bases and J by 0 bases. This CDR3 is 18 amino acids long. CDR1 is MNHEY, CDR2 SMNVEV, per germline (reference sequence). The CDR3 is CASSVIGTGAYSNQPQHF. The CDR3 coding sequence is TGTGCCAGCAGCGTGATCGGTACAGGGGCGTATAGCAATCAGCCCCAGCATTTT.

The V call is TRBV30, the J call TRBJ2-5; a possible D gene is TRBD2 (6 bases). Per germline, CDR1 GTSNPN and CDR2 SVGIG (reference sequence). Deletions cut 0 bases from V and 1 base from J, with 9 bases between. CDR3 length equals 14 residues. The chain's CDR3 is CAWSVGGTQETQYF. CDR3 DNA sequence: TGTGCCTGGAGTGTGGGGGGAACCCAAGAGACCCAGTACTTC. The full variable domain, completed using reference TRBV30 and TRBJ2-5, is SQTIHQWPATLVQPVGSPLSLECTVEGTSNPNLYWYRQAAGRGLQLLFYSVGIGQISSEVPQNLSASRPQDRQFILSSKKLLLSDSGFYLCAWSVGGTQETQYFGPGTRLLVL.

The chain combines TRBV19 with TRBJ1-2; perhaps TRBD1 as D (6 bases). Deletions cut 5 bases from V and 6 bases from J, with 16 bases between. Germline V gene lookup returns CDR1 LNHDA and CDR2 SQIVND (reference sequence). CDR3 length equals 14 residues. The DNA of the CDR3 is TGTGCCAGTAGTGCCAAGGGTCGACAGGATGGCTACACCTTC. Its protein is CASSAKGRQDGYTF.

The CDR3 region is CASSVRTDTQYF. For the CDR3, the DNA is TGCGCCAGCAGTGTTCGGACAGATACGCAGTATTTT. The chain recombines TRBV10-2 with TRBJ2-3; no clear D. The germline CDR1 and CDR2 sequences are WSHSY and SAAADI. Trimming left V 4 bases short and J 3 bases short, with 5 bases between. This CDR3 is built from 12 residues.

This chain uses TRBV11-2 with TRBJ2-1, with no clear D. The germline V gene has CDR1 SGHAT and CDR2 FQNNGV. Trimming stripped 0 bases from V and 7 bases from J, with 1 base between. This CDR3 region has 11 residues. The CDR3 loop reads CASSLENEQFF. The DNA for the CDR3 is TGTGCCAGCAGCTTAGAGAATGAGCAGTTCTTC.

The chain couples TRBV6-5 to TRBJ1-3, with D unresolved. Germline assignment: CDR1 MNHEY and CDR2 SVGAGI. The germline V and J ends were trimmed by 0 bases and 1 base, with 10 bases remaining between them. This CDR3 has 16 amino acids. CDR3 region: CASSYSDLRSGNTIYF. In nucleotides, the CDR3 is TGTGCCAGCAGTTACTCCGATCTCAGGTCTGGAAACACCATATATTTT.

DNA for the CDR3: TGTGCCAGCAGCTTGGACAGAGAGACCCAGTACTTC. It specifies CASSLDRETQYF. V gene TRBV5-4 combines with J gene TRBJ2-5, with no clear D. Trimming took 0 bases from V and 4 from J, leaving 4 bases between them. The germline V gene has CDR1 SGHNT and CDR2 YYREEE (reference sequence). The CDR3 is made up of 12 amino acids.